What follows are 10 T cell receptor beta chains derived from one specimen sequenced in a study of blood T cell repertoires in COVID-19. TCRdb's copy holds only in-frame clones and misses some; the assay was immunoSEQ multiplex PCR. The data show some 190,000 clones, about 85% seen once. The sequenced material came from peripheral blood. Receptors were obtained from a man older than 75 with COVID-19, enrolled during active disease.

CDR3 residues: CAIQGLAGTGELFF. CDR3 in DNA: TGTGCCATCCAGGGACTAGCGGGGACCGGGGAGCTGTTTTTT. The chain links TRBV6-5 to TRBJ2-2, with 13 nucleotides matching TRBD2. V shed 10 bases and J 5 bases; nucleotides not matched to a gene: 4. This CDR3 comprises 14 residues. Germline assignment: CDR1 MNHEY and CDR2 SVGAGI.

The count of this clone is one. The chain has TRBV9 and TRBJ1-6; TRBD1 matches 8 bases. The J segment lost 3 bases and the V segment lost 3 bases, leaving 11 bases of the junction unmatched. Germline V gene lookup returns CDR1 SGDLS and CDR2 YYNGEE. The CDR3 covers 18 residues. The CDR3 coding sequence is TGTGCCAGCAGCGCCCCTCCGACAGGGGAAAACTATAATTCACCCCTCCACTTT. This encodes CASSAPPTGENYNSPLHF.

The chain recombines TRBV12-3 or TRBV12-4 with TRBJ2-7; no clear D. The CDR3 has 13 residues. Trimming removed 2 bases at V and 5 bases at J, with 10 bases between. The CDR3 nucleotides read TGTGCCAGCAGTTTAAGTCCCCAGAACGAGCAGTACTTC. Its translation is CASSLSPQNEQYF.

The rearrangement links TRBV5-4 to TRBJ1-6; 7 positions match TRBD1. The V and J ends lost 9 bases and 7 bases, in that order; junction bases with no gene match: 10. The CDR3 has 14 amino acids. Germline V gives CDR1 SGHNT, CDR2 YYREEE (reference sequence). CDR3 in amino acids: CATLRQGMNSPLHF. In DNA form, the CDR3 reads TGTGCCACGCTTCGACAGGGAATGAATTCACCCCTCCACTTT.

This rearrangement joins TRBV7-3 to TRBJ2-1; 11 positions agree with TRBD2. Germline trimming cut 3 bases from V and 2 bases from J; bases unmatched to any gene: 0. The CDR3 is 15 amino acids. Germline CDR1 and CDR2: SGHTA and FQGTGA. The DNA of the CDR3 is TGTGCCAGCAGCTTGGGACTAGCGGCCTACAATGAGCAGTTCTTC. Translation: CASSLGLAAYNEQFF.

CDR3 coding DNA: TGCGCCAGCAGCGGGACAGGGGTAGGCTATGGCTACACCTTC. Translated, it gives CASSGTGVGYGYTF. The V gene is TRBV5-1, the J gene TRBJ1-2; TRBD1 aligns across 10 bases. This CDR3 contains 14 residues. The junction had 4 bases not matched to a gene; V was cut back by 4 bases and J by 4 bases. The germline gives CDR1 SGHRS, CDR2 YFSETQ.

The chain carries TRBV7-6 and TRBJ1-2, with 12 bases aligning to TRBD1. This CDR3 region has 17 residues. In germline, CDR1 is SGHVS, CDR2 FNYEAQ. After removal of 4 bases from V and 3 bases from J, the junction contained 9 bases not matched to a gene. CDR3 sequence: CASSSKGTGGADYGYTF. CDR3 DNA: TGTGCCAGCAGCTCTAAAGGGACAGGGGGCGCAGACTATGGCTACACCTTC.

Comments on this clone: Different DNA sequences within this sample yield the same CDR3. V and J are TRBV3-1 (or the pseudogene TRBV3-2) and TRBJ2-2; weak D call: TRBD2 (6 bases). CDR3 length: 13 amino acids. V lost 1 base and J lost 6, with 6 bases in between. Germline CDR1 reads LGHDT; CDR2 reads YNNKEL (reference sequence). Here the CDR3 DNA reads TGTGCCAGCAGCCAAGGGAGGGCCGGGGAGCTGTTTTTT. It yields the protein CASSQGRAGELFF.

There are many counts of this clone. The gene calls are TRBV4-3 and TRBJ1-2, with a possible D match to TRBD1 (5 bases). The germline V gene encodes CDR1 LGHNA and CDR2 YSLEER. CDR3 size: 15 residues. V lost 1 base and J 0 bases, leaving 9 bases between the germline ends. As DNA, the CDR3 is TGCGCCAGCAGCCAAGGGACATTCGCTAACTATGGCTACACCTTC. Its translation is CASSQGTFANYGYTF.

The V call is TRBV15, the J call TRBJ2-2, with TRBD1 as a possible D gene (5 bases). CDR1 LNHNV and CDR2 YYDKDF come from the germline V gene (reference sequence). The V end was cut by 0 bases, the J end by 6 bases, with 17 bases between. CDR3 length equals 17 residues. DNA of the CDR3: TGTGCCACCAGCAGAGATCGGCAGGGAATCTTCCCCGGGGAGCTGTTTTTT. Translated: CATSRDRQGIFPGELFF. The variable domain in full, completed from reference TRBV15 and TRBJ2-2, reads DAMVIQNPRYQVTQFGKPVTLSCSQTLNHNVMYWYQQKSSQAPKLLFHYYDKDFNNEADTPDNFQSRRPNTSFCFLDIRSPGLGDTAMYLCATSRDRQGIFPGELFFGEGSRLTVL.